Listed below are T cell receptor beta chains from one sample, sequenced in a study of CD8+ T cells in alopecia areata. Clones were read by immunoSEQ multiplex PCR, and TCRdb kept only the in-frame ones, dropping some. The sample records about 190,000 clones, about three fifths being singletons. The sample was CD4+ T cells sorted from blood, taken at week 24, from a patient treated with tofacitinib. These receptors were obtained from a human donor with alopecia areata. Each CDR3 is given with its conserved first and last residue. A D gene is named only where the DNA matches it firmly. Clone size is stated in some rows and not others, as once, few, many or a class when expanded.

clone size: few
CDR3 length: 12
D gene: .
V gene: TRBV11-2
J gene: TRBJ2-2
CDR3 DNA: TGTGCCAGCAGCTTAGATGTCGGGGAGCTGTTTTTT
CDR3 protein: CASSLDVGELFF

clone size: .
CDR3 length: 12
D gene: .
V gene: TRBV30
J gene: TRBJ1-4
CDR3 DNA: TGTGCCTGGAGGGGCCGGACTGAAAAACTGTTTTTT
CDR3 protein: CAWRGRTEKLFF

clone size: .
CDR3 length: 14
D gene: .
V gene: TRBV30
J gene: TRBJ1-5
CDR3 DNA: TGTGCCTGGAGTGATAGGGGTCAGGTTCAGCCCCAGCATTTT
CDR3 protein: CAWSDRGQVQPQHF

clone size: .
CDR3 length: 13
D gene: .
V gene: TRBV29-1
J gene: TRBJ2-1
CDR3 DNA: TGCAGCGTTGCGGGACGGCGGAGAAATGAGCAGTTCTTC
CDR3 protein: CSVAGRRRNEQFF

clone size: .
CDR3 length: 13
D gene: .
V gene: TRBV29-1
J gene: TRBJ1-1
CDR3 DNA: TGCAGCGTTGTGGGTGCTTTGAACACTGAAGCTTTCTTT
CDR3 protein: CSVVGALNTEAFF

clone size: .
CDR3 length: 15
D gene: TRBD1
V gene: TRBV11-2
J gene: TRBJ1-2
CDR3 DNA: TGTGCCAGCAGCTTAGTACGGGACAGCCCCTATGGCTACACCTTC
CDR3 protein: CASSLVRDSPYGYTF

clone size: .
CDR3 length: 15
D gene: .
V gene: TRBV4-3
J gene: TRBJ2-3
CDR3 DNA: TGCGCCAGCAGCCGAGAGACAGGACGAGCGGATACGCAGTATTTT
CDR3 protein: CASSRETGRADTQYF

clone size: few
CDR3 length: 16
D gene: .
V gene: TRBV19
J gene: TRBJ2-2
CDR3 DNA: TGTGCCAGTAGTATATTGGGGACACAAAACACCGGGGAGCTGTTTTTT
CDR3 protein: CASSILGTQNTGELFF

clone size: .
CDR3 length: 13
D gene: TRBD1
V gene: TRBV28
J gene: TRBJ1-2
CDR3 DNA: TGTGCCAGCTCCGGACAGGGGGTTAATGGCTACACCTTC
CDR3 protein: CASSGQGVNGYTF

clone size: .
CDR3 length: 14
D gene: TRBD1
V gene: TRBV2
J gene: TRBJ1-2
CDR3 DNA: TGTGCCAGCAACCTCGATAGGGGGCTGGGTGGCTACACCTTC
CDR3 protein: CASNLDRGLGGYTF

clone size: .
CDR3 length: 15
D gene: .
V gene: TRBV7-2
J gene: TRBJ2-1
CDR3 DNA: TGTGCCAGCAGCTTACCGCTTAGGGTTCCAAATGAGCAGTTCTTC
CDR3 protein: CASSLPLRVPNEQFF

clone size: .
CDR3 length: 13
D gene: .
V gene: TRBV29-1
J gene: TRBJ1-1
CDR3 DNA: TGCAGCGTTGGGGGACAAATGAACACTGAAGCTTTCTTT
CDR3 protein: CSVGGQMNTEAFF

clone size: .
CDR3 length: 14
D gene: TRBD1
V gene: TRBV29-1
J gene: TRBJ1-5
CDR3 DNA: TGCAGCGTTAGGGGACAGGATAGCAATCAGCCCCAGCATTTT
CDR3 protein: CSVRGQDSNQPQHF

clone size: few
CDR3 length: 12
D gene: .
V gene: TRBV29-1
J gene: TRBJ2-3
CDR3 DNA: TGCAGCGTTTCCTACAACACAGATACGCAGTATTTT
CDR3 protein: CSVSYNTDTQYF

clone size: once
CDR3 length: 17
D gene: .
V gene: TRBV25-1
J gene: TRBJ1-1
CDR3 DNA: TGTGCCAGCAGTGGCCGGACCCGGCACTCTTTATCGACTGAAGCTTTCTTT
CDR3 protein: CASSGRTRHSLSTEAFF

clone size: .
CDR3 length: 15
D gene: .
V gene: TRBV7-9
J gene: TRBJ2-3
CDR3 DNA: TGTGCCAGCAGCTTAGGTGGACTCCGCACAGATACGCAGTATTTT
CDR3 protein: CASSLGGLRTDTQYF

clone size: .
CDR3 length: 15
D gene: .
V gene: TRBV29-1
J gene: TRBJ2-3
CDR3 DNA: TGCAGCGTTGCAGAGGGTGTGGGCGATGGAGATACGCAGTATTTT
CDR3 protein: CSVAEGVGDGDTQYF

clone size: .
CDR3 length: 11
D gene: .
V gene: TRBV29-1
J gene: TRBJ1-1
CDR3 DNA: TGCAGCGGTGCACAGGGTCCTGAAGCTTTCTTT
CDR3 protein: CSGAQGPEAFF